This TCR beta chain was captured in a study of beta chain features in type 1 diabetes. Across the whole study: The patient and healthy donor groups were comparable for age, gender and cell yields. Study-level results: Overrepresentation of cells with high TCR expression could result from cDNA sequencing.

Trimming removed 4 bases from V and 1 base from J, with 16 bases in between. Per germline, CDR1 SEHNR and CDR2 FQNEAQ (reference sequence). This CDR3 is 16 amino acids long. The entirety of the isolated RNA underwent reverse transcription, so expressed TCRB transcripts were sequenced. Assay: immunoSEQ multiplex PCR; the TCRdb copy retains only in-frame clones and omits some. The profile shows hundreds of thousands of clones, around a sixth of them singletons. Concerning this clone itself: The antigen is undetermined.

This chain links TRBV7-9 with TRBJ1-1; the D gene is possibly TRBD1 (6 bases). The specimen sequenced was naive CD4+ T cells from blood. The source of this sequence is a young woman in good health. CDR3 coding DNA: TGTGCCAGCAGCTCCCTCCCCAGGGGACAGAACACTGAAGCTTTCTTT. Translating it yields CASSSLPRGQNTEAFF.